This T cell receptor (beta chain) is drawn from a study of blood T cells in healthy people across ages (dated by TCRdb to 2013 to 2016). In terms of the full investigation: Template switching captured roughly one uniquely barcoded TCR beta cDNA molecule per two T cells in model experiments. Using deep sequencing normalized with unique cDNA molecular identifiers, the study measured how TCR beta repertoire diversity changes with age. Donors were grouped into four age groups: young (average approximately 16 years), middle-aged (over 35), aged (around 62) and long-lived (around 80). To avoid experimental bias, donors of different ages were randomly spread across the sequencing lanes. For two donors (one aged 18 to 30 and one aged 80 or older), the study analyzed two additional independent replicas of 1 million unique cDNA reads from the same blood draw.

The library was made by 5' RACE. The listed sequencing device is Illumina HiSeq 2500. A second roughly 7 to 11 cycle PCR used a sample-barcoded 5' primer and a J-beta primer mix. Each TCR beta cDNA molecule received a unique molecular identifier from a template-switch 5' adaptor carrying 12 random nucleotides. At least 2.5 million CDR3-containing paired-end reads were obtained from each sample. All of the RNA was converted into first-strand cDNA using the Mint cDNA synthesis kit, with a TRBC-specific oligonucleotide serving as the primer. Following uracil-DNA glycosylase treatment, all cDNA underwent a first 18-cycle PCR with the universal primers M1SS and BC2_uni_R. For the original study's pipeline: For normalization, 1 million high-quality reads, each with a distinct molecular identifier, were randomly selected from each sample. Instead of being binned into consensus sequences, reads that shared molecular identifiers were thrown out. CDR3 identification, clonotype clustering and error correction used MiTCR with a Q25 quality threshold and the strictest error-elimination algorithm. A nonparametric unseen species model using Euler transformation provided a lower-bound estimate of total TCR beta diversity. The public reads were run again by TCRdb, first through fastp at Q25 and then through MiXCR, and only productive beta chains were kept. Every entry covers one CDR3 protein and lists the most common genes and DNA from its rows. The V and J calls shown here were made by TCRdb, not taken from the authors' results. Present in this sample are around 1,100,000 distinct CDR3 sequences, under 40% of which were seen just once. The ten biggest clones cover around 14% of the sample.

Donors were 39 systemically healthy Caucasian individuals from Russia aged roughly 6 to 100 years. Each donor gave 9 to 10 milliliters of peripheral blood, collected into EDTA-treated Vacutainer tubes. Ficoll-Paque density-gradient centrifugation was used to isolate PBMCs, with at least 7 million obtained per sample. Total RNA was extracted from PBMCs with Trizol reagent, with at least 6 micrograms obtained per sample. The percentages of naive CD45RAhigh/CD27high T cells were determined by flow cytometry on a PBMC aliquot from every donor. Here is what the overall study found, with its caveats: Compared with the aged group, more naive CD4+ T cells, fewer expanded clones and increased TCR diversity were shown by the long-lived group, suggesting age selection. There was a strong correlation between observed TCR beta diversity and the percentage of naive T cells measured by flow cytometry. The CMV infection status of donors was not known, potentially confounding age-related changes in expanded clonotypes. Estimates of total diversity based on one million sequenced T cells were considered lower bounds and underestimates. Observed TCR beta diversity per million T cells fell roughly linearly with age, and a significant reduction was already apparent by age approximately 41. Because profiling used bulk unsorted PBMCs, naive and antigen-experienced compartments could not be compared conclusively.

At the junction V is shortened by 1 base and J by 11 bases, with 10 bases in between. There are 12 amino acids in the CDR3, from cysteine to phenylalanine inclusive. The only DNA kept is the CDR3, 36 bases in frame from the first base. The germline V gene encodes CDR1 SGHVS and CDR2 FQNEAQ. About this clonotype itself: No antigen is known for it. Per-base quality was not reported, and no clone a single base away is much larger than it.

The receptor chain draws on TRBV7-8 and TRBJ2-3; TRBD2 is a weak D gene call, 5 bases matching. This receptor was taken from a young man in good health. Sequencing used blood. The DNA sequence follows: TGTGCCAGCAGCTTAGGACGGGGAAGGCAGTATTTT. Its protein is CASSLGRGRQYF.